This T cell receptor (beta chain) originates from a study of blood T cell repertoires in COVID-19. The wider study: Samples representing acute and convalescent COVID-19 were sourced from the United States, Italy and Spain. In each case, the material was cDNA or gDNA derived from T cells, B-cell-depleted T cells, or PBMCs.

This clone has just a few counts. In the original workflow: Reference gene primer amplification gave nucleated cell count estimates. The protocol was immunoSEQ multiplex PCR, while the TCRdb copy is restricted to in-frame clones and leaves out a portion. Clonal size and the V and J genes are those of that table, whereas D and trimming came from the DNA. The table records more than 250,000 clones, around 90% of them present only once. Trimming left V 0 bases short and J 5 bases short, with 8 bases between. CDR1 and CDR2 (germline): MNHNY, SVGAGI (reference sequence). This CDR3 is built from 14 residues.

The clonotype comes from a man aged 18-30 years who had recovered from COVID-19. The sequencing sample was made of peripheral blood. V and J are TRBV6-6 and TRBJ1-5, with a possible D match to TRBD1 (6 bases). This CDR3 reads CASSYSNRDQPQHF. The CDR3 coding sequence is TGTGCCAGCAGTTACTCGAACAGGGATCAGCCCCAGCATTTT.